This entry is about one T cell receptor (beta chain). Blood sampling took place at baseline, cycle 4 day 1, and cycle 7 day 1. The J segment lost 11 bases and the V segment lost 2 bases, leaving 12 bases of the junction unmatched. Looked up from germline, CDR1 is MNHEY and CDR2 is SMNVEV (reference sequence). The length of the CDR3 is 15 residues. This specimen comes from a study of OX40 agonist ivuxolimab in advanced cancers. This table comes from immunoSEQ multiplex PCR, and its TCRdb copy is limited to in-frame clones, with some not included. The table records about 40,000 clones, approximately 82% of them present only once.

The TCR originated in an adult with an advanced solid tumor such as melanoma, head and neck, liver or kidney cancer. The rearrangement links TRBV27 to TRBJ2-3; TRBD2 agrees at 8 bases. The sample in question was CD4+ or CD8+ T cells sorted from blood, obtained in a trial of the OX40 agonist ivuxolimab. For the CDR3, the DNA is TGTGCCAGCAGTTTAAGTAGGCTGGGACTAGAGGGGCAGTATTTT. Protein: CASSLSRLGLEGQYF.